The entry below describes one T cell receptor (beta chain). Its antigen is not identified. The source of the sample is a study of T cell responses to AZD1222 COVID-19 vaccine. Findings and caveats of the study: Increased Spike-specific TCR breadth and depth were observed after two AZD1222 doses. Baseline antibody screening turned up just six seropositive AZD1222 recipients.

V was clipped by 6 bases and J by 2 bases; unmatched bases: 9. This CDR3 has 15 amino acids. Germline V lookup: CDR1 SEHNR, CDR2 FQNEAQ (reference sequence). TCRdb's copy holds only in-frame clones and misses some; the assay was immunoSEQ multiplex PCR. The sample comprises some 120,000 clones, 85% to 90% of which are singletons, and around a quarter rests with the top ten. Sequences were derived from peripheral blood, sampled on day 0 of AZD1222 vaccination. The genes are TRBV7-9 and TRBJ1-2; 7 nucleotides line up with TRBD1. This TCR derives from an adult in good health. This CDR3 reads CASSSSSQGNYGYTF. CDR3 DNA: TGTGCCAGCAGTTCTTCATCACAGGGGAACTATGGCTACACCTTC.